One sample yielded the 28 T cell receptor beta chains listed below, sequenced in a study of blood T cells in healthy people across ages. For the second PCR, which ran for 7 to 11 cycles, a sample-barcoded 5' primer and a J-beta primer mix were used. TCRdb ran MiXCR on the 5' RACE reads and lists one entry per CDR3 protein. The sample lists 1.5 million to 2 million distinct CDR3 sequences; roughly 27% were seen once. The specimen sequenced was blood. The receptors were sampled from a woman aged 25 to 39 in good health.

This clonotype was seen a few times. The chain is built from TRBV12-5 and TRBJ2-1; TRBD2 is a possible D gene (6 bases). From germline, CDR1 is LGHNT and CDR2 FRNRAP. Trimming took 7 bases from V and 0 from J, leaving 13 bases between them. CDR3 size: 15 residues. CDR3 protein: CASAPGTSSYNEQFF. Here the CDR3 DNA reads TGTGCTAGTGCCCCCGGGACTTCCTCCTACAATGAGCAGTTCTTC.

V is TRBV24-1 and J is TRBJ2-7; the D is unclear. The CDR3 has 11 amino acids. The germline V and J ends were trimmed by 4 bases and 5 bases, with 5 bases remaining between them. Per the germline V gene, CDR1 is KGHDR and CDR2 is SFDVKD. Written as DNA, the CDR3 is TGTGCCACCAGTGAAGAGGACGAGCAGTACTTC. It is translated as CATSEEDEQYF.

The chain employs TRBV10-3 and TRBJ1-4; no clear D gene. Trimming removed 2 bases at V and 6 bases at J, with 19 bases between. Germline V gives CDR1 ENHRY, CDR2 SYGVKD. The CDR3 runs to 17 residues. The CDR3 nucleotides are TGTGCCATCAGTGAGCCCGACGAAGCGTTCCGATATGAAAAACTGTTTTTT. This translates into CAISEPDEAFRYEKLFF.

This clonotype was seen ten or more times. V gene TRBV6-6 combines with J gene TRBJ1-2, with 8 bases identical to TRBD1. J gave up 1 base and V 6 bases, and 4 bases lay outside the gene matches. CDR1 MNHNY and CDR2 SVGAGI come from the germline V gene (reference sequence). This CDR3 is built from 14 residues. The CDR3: CASSRDRLNYGYTF. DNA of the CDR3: TGTGCCAGCAGCCGGGACAGGCTTAACTATGGCTACACCTTC.

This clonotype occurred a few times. CDR3: CASSPGTVPEAFF. DNA of the CDR3: TGTGCCAGCAGTCCCGGGACGGTCCCTGAAGCTTTCTTT. The rearrangement joins TRBV28 to TRBJ1-1; D is perhaps TRBD1 (5 bases). CDR3 size: 13 residues. CDR1 and CDR2 from the germline V gene are MDHEN and SYDVKM. Trimming pared 5 bases from V and 6 bases from J, leaving 13 bases between.

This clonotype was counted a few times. DNA for the CDR3: TGCAGTGCTAAGGCGGGGTCCCAAGAGACCCAGTACTTC. It yields the protein CSAKAGSQETQYF. The genes are TRBV20-1 and TRBJ2-5; the D gene is possibly TRBD2 (6 bases). Deletions cut 4 bases from V and 1 base from J, with 10 bases between. The CDR3 runs 13 residues. CDR1 DFQATT and CDR2 SNEGSKA come from the germline V gene (reference sequence).

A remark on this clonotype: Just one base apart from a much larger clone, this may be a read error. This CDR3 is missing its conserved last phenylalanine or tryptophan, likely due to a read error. CDR3 sequence: CASSLALRGKPSSNYEQYL. The DNA of the CDR3 is TGTGCCAGCAGCTTAGCACTAAGGGGGAAGCCGAGTTCAAACTACGAGCAGTACCTC. This chain joins TRBV7-2 and TRBJ2-7; possibly TRBD1 for D (6 bases). V was shortened by 0 bases and J by 3 bases, with 24 bases between the two germline ends. The germline V gene encodes CDR1 SGHTA and CDR2 FQGNSA. The CDR3 sequence is 19 residues long.

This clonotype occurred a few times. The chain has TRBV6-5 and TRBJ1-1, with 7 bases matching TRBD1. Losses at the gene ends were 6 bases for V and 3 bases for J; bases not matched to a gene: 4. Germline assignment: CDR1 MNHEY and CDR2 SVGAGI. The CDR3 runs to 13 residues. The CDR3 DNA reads TGTGCCAGCAGGGCGGGACAGCACACTGAAGCTTTCTTT. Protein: CASRAGQHTEAFF.

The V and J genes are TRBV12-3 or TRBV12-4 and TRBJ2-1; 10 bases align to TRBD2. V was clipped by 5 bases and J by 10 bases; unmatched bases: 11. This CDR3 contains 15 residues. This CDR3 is CASSRSGRASREQFF. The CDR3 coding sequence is TGTGCCAGCAGTAGAAGCGGGAGGGCCTCGAGGGAGCAGTTCTTC.

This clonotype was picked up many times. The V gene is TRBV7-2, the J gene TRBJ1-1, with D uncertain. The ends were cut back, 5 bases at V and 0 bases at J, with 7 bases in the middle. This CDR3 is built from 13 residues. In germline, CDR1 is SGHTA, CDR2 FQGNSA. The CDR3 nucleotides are TGTGCCAGCAGCCCCCAAATGAACACTGAAGCTTTCTTT. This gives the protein CASSPQMNTEAFF.

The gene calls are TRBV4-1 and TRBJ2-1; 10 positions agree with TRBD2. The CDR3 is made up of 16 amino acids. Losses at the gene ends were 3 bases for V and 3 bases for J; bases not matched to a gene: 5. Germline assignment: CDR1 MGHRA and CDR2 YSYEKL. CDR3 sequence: CASSQGLAFGYNEQFF. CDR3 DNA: TGCGCCAGCAGCCAGGGACTAGCGTTTGGCTACAATGAGCAGTTCTTC.

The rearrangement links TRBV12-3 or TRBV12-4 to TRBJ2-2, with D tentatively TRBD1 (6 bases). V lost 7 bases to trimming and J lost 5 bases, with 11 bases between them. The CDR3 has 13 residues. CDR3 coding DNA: TGTGCCAGCAAGCAGGGGTCAACCGGGGAGCTGTTTTTT. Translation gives CASKQGSTGELFF.

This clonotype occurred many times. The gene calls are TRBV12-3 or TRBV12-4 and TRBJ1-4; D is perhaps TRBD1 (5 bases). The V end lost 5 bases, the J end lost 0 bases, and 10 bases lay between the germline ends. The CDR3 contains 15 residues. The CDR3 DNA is TGTGCCAGCAGTCTAGGGACGGCAACTAATGAAAAACTGTTTTTT. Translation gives CASSLGTATNEKLFF.

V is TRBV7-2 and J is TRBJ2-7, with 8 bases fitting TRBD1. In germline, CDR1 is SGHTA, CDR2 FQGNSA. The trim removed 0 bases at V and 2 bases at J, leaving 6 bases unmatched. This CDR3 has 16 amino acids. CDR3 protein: CASSLARGQVAYEQYF. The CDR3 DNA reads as TGTGCCAGCAGCTTAGCCAGGGGACAGGTGGCCTACGAGCAGTACTTC.

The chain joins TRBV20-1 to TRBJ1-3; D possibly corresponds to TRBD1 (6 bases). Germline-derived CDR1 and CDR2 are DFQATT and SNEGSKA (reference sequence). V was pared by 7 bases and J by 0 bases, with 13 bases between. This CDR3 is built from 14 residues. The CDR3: CSVQTGDSGNTIYF. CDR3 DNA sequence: TGCAGTGTCCAGACAGGAGACTCTGGAAACACCATATATTTT.

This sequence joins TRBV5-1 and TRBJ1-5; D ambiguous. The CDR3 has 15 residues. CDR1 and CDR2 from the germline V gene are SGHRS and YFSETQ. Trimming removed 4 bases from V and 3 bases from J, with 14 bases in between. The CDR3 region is CASSPLPGTNQPQHF. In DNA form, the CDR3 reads TGCGCCAGCAGCCCATTGCCCGGCACCAATCAGCCCCAGCATTTT.

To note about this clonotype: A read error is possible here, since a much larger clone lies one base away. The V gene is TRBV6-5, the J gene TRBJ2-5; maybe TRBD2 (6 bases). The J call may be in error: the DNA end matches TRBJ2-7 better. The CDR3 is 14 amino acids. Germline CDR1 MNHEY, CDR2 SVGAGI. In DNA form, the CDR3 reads TGTGCCAGCAAATTGGGACTGGGAGGATACGAGCAGTACTTC. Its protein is CASKLGLGGYEQYF.

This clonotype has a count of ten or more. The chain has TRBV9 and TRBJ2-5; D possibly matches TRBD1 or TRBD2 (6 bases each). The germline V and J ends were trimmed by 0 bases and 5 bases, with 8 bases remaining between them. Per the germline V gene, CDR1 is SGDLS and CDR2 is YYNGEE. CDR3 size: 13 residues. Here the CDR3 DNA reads TGTGCCAGCAGCGTAGTAGGGGGGGAGACCCAGTACTTC. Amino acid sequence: CASSVVGGETQYF. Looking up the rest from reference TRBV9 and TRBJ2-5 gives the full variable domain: DSGVTQTPKHLITATGQRVTLRCSPRSGDLSVYWYQQSLDQGLQFLIQYYNGEERAKGNILERFSAQQFPDLHSELNLSSLELGDSALYFCASSVVGGETQYFGPGTRLLVL.

CDR3 region: CASSVSGRARYEQYF. The CDR3 region has the DNA TGTGCCAGCAGCGTTAGCGGGAGGGCCCGTTACGAGCAGTACTTC. The chain employs TRBV12-3 or TRBV12-4 and TRBJ2-7; 11 bases line up with TRBD2. V lost 6 bases and J lost 4; bases outside the gene matches: 8. The CDR3 covers 15 residues.

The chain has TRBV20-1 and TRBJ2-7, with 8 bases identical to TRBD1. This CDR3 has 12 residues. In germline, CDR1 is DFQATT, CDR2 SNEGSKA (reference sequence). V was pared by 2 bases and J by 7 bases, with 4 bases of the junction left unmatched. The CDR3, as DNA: TGCAGTGCTAGACAGGGGGCCCAGGAGCAGTACTTC. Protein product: CSARQGAQEQYF.

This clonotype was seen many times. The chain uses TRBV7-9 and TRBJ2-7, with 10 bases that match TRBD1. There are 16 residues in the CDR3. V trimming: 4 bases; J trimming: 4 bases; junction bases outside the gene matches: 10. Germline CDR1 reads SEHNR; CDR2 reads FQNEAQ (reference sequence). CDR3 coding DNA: TGTGCCAGCAGCTCGGACCCGGGACAGGGGTCTTACGAGCAGTACTTC. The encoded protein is CASSSDPGQGSYEQYF.

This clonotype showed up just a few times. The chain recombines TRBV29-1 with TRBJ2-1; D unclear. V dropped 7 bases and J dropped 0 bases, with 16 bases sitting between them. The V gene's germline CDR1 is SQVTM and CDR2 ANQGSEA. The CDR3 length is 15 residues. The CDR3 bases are TGCAGCGCGATAAGGACGGCGAGCTCCTACAATGAGCAGTTCTTC. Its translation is CSAIRTASSYNEQFF.

The CDR3 loop reads CATGSVGSDSYGELFF. CDR3 in DNA: TGTGCCACCGGTAGTGTGGGGTCAGACTCTTACGGGGAGCTGTTTTTT. This sequence joins TRBV24-1 and TRBJ2-2; no clear D. CDR3 size: 16 residues. Germline V gives CDR1 KGHDR, CDR2 SFDVKD. The ends were cut back, 9 bases at V and 7 bases at J, with 23 bases in the middle.

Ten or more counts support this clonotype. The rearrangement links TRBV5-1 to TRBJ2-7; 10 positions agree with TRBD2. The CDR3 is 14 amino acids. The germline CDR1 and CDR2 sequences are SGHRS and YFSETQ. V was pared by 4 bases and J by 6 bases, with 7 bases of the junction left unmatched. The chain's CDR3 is CASSPGTSEGEQYF. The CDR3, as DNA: TGCGCCAGCAGCCCCGGGACTAGCGAAGGCGAGCAGTACTTC.

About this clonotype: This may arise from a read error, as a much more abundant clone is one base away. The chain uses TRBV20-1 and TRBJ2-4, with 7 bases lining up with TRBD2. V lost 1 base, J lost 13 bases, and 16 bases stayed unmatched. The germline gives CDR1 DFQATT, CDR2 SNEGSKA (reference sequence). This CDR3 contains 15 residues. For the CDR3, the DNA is TGCAGTGCTAGAGTGGGCAGCGGGATGTACAATGAGCAGTACTTC. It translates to CSARVGSGMYNEQYF.

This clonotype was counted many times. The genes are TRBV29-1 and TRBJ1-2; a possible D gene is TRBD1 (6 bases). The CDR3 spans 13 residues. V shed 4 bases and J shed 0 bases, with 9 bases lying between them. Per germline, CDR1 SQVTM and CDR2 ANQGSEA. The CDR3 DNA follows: TGCAGCGTTGTGGACAGTTCTAACTATGGCTACACCTTC. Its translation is CSVVDSSNYGYTF.

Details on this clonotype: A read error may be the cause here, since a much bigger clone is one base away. DNA of the CDR3: TGTGCCAGCAGTTACTCAGCGGGGCGGTCGGTCGAGCAGTACTTC. Translation: CASSYSAGRSVEQYF. The chain employs TRBV6-5 and TRBJ2-5; TRBD2 aligns across 7 bases. Judging by the DNA end, TRBJ2-7 fits better; the J call may be wrong. Germline V lookup: CDR1 MNHEY, CDR2 SVGAGI. This CDR3 spans 15 amino acids.

CDR3 residues: CASSSRYGTGVNQPQHF. The CDR3, as DNA: TGCGCCAGCAGCTCGCGATACGGGACAGGCGTCAATCAGCCCCAGCATTTT. This chain links TRBV5-1 with TRBJ1-5; the match to TRBD1 covers 8 bases. The J segment lost 3 bases and the V segment lost 3 bases, leaving 11 bases of the junction unmatched. CDR3 length equals 17 residues. Germline CDR1 SGHRS, CDR2 YFSETQ.